This T cell receptor beta chain was retrieved from a study of tumor-infiltrating lymphocytes in localized non-small cell lung cancer. Some clones are missing from TCRdb's copy, which holds only in-frame ones; the method was immunoSEQ multiplex PCR. The data contain 9,000 or so clones, approximately 84% of them singletons. A remark on this clone: The antigen is not known.

Study-wide results and limits: No T-cell fraction difference was seen between IM1 and IM2 tumors. Compared with uninvolved lung, tumors showed higher T cell infiltration by TCRbeta sequencing. Different pieces of the same tissue were used for each assay.

Sequenced sample: uninvolved lung tissue not adjacent to the tumor. This clonotype originated in a human donor with non-small cell lung cancer.

CDR3 residues: CASSPGGPDTQYF. CDR3 DNA sequence: TGCGCCAGCAGCCCTGGTGGGCCAGATACGCAGTATTTT. The J gene is TRBJ2-3, the V gene TRBV5-1; no clear D gene. V was clipped by 4 bases and J by 4 bases, with 10 bases between them. Germline V gives CDR1 SGHRS, CDR2 YFSETQ. CDR3 length: 13 amino acids.